These 22 T cell receptor beta chains were all obtained from the same sample, sequenced in a study of B cell selection in AIRE deficiency. The protocol was immunoSEQ multiplex PCR, while the TCRdb copy is restricted to in-frame clones and leaves out a portion. This sample carries roughly 25,000 clones, around 97% of them seen once, and the ten largest clones take about 0.19%. CD4+CD127+ cells were sorted as the conventional CD4 T cells. Source material: conventional CD4+ T cells sorted from PBMCs. These receptors were collected from a human donor with AIRE deficiency.

This sequence joins TRBV14 and TRBJ2-7, with D uncertain. Trimming shortened V by 4 bases and J by 2 bases, and 6 bases separated the two germline ends. Germline V gene sequence: CDR1 SGHDN, CDR2 FVKESK. The length of the CDR3 is 12 residues. For the CDR3, the DNA is TGTGCCAGCAGCCGGGCCCCCTACGAGCAGTACTTC. Protein sequence: CASSRAPYEQYF.

The rearrangement joins TRBV4-2 to TRBJ1-5; D is possibly TRBD1 (6 bases). The germline gives CDR1 LGHNA, CDR2 YNFKEQ. Trimming stripped 1 base from V and 5 bases from J, with 12 bases between. The CDR3 is 15 residues long. CDR3 loop: CASSQGEGGDQPQHF. CDR3 bases: TGTGCCAGCAGCCAAGGGGAGGGGGGGGATCAGCCCCAGCATTTT.

J is TRBJ2-3 and V is TRBV5-4, with D tentatively TRBD1 (6 bases). CDR1 is SGHNT, CDR2 YYREEE, per germline (reference sequence). The CDR3 runs to 15 residues. V gave up 0 bases and J gave up 2 bases, with 10 bases separating them. This CDR3 is CASSLEGGYTDTQYF. CDR3 bases: TGTGCCAGCAGCTTGGAAGGGGGATACACAGATACGCAGTATTTT.

DNA of the CDR3: TGCGCCAGCAGCCAAGTCGGGGGCGTGGGAGCTTTCTTT. It specifies CASSQVGGVGAFF. The chain joins TRBV4-1 to TRBJ1-1; a possible D gene is TRBD1 (6 bases). The CDR3 spans 13 residues. The V gene lost 1 base and the J gene lost 10 bases, with 13 bases spanning the gap. Germline V lookup: CDR1 MGHRA, CDR2 YSYEKL.

The chain carries TRBV14 and TRBJ2-1; 13 positions agree with TRBD2. Losses at the gene ends were 4 bases for V and 6 bases for J; bases not matched to a gene: 6. The CDR3 is 16 amino acids. Germline V gene lookup returns CDR1 SGHDN and CDR2 FVKESK. CDR3: CASSLERTSGSNEQFF. DNA for the CDR3: TGTGCCAGCAGCCTCGAGAGGACTAGCGGGAGCAATGAGCAGTTCTTC.

The J gene is TRBJ2-3, the V gene TRBV11-2; TRBD2 is a possible D gene (5 bases). The CDR3 runs to 16 residues. Trimming took 6 bases from V and 1 from J, leaving 17 bases between them. CDR1 SGHAT and CDR2 FQNNGV come from the germline V gene. The CDR3 is CASRNTLGKGTDTQYF. The CDR3 nucleotides read TGTGCCAGCAGGAACACTCTCGGGAAAGGCACAGATACGCAGTATTTT.

The chain employs TRBV28 and TRBJ1-5; D remains unclear. Germline CDR1 is MDHEN and CDR2 is SYDVKM. The V and J ends lost 3 bases and 3 bases respectively, with 9 bases between them. The CDR3 has 14 amino acids. DNA of the CDR3: TGTGCCAGCAGTTTGGGTAGGGCCAATCAGCCCCAGCATTTT. Its translation: CASSLGRANQPQHF.

Of note for this clone: The same CDR3 arises from other DNA sequences in this sample as well. V gene TRBV4-3 combines with J gene TRBJ2-7; TRBD2 aligns across 9 bases. With 1 base clipped from V and 1 base from J, the junction kept 11 bases outside the gene matches. CDR1 and CDR2 (germline): LGHNA, YSLEER. The CDR3 contains 18 residues. CDR3 in amino acids: CASSQAVPPTSGSYEQYF. In nucleotides, the CDR3 is TGCGCCAGCAGCCAAGCAGTGCCCCCCACTAGCGGGTCCTACGAGCAGTACTTC.

This chain connects TRBV19 to TRBJ2-7; D remains ambiguous. Trimming removed 5 bases from V and 1 base from J, with 9 bases in between. The CDR3 length is 13 residues. Per the germline V gene, CDR1 is LNHDA and CDR2 is SQIVND (reference sequence). CDR3 region: CASSVQISYEQYF. In nucleotides, the CDR3 is TGTGCCAGTAGTGTACAAATTTCCTACGAGCAGTACTTC.

The genes are TRBV5-1 and TRBJ1-2; D unresolved. V lost 7 bases and J lost 0, with 22 bases in between. CDR1 is SGHRS, CDR2 YFSETQ, per germline. The CDR3 is 17 residues long. CDR3 bases: TGCGCCAGCCCGGTCCCGGGTTCCAGACAACCTAACTATGGCTACACCTTC. Translated, it gives CASPVPGSRQPNYGYTF.

This clone was seen just once. The rearrangement links TRBV5-4 to TRBJ2-5, with a possible D match to TRBD2 (6 bases). This CDR3 contains 16 residues. Trimming shortened V by 4 bases and J by 2 bases, and 18 bases separated the two germline ends. Germline V gene sequence: CDR1 SGHNT, CDR2 YYREEE (reference sequence). The chain's CDR3 is CASSPGVFSTQETQYF. The CDR3 nucleotides are TGTGCCAGCAGCCCGGGGGTCTTCTCCACGCAAGAGACCCAGTACTTC.

V and J are TRBV7-8 and TRBJ2-3, with 9 nucleotides matching TRBD1. Trimming cost V 5 bases and J 0 bases; bases outside gene matches: 12. CDR1 is SGHVS, CDR2 FQNEAQ, per germline. This CDR3 has 18 residues. Written as DNA, the CDR3 is TGTGCCAGCAGCATAGGCCCGAAACAGGGGGCTAGCACAGATACGCAGTATTTT. Translating it yields CASSIGPKQGASTDTQYF. The full variable domain, rest sourced from reference TRBV7-8 and TRBJ2-3, is GAGVSQSPRYKVAKRGQDVALRCDPISGHVSLFWYQQALGQGPEFLTYFQNEAQLDKSGLPSDRFFAERPEGSVSTLKIQRTQQEDSAVYLCASSIGPKQGASTDTQYFGPGTRLTVL.

The gene calls are TRBV6-1 and TRBJ2-6; the D is unclear. The ends were cut back, 4 bases at V and 4 bases at J, with 5 bases in the middle. CDR3 length: 13 amino acids. Germline V lookup: CDR1 MNHNS, CDR2 SASEGT. CDR3 in DNA: TGTGCCAGCAGTGTGACAGGGGCCAACGTCCTGACTTTC. Translated: CASSVTGANVLTF.

The chain combines TRBV7-2 with TRBJ1-4; D unresolved. CDR3 length: 13 amino acids. Trimming pared 6 bases from V and 1 base from J, leaving 6 bases between. CDR1 and CDR2 (germline): SGHTA, FQGNSA. The CDR3 DNA reads TGTGCCAGCAGTGCAGGAACTAATGAAAAACTGTTTTTT. It encodes CASSAGTNEKLFF. Complete variable domain (other parts from reference TRBV7-2 and TRBJ1-4): GAGVSQSPSNKVTEKGKDVELRCDPISGHTALYWYRQSLGQGLEFLIYFQGNSAPDKSGLPSDRFSAERTGGSVSTLTIQRTQQEDSAVYLCASSAGTNEKLFFGSGTQLSVL.

The chain joins TRBV5-5 to TRBJ2-2; TRBD2 matches at 10 bases. This CDR3 has 18 amino acids. The germline CDR1 and CDR2 sequences are SGHKS and YYEKEE (reference sequence). Trimming cost V 3 bases and J 2 bases; bases outside gene matches: 10. The CDR3 nucleotides read TGTGCCAGCAGCTCACAGGGAAGCGGGAGGGCAAACACCGGGGAGCTGTTTTTT. This codes for CASSSQGSGRANTGELFF.

The chain employs TRBV5-4 and TRBJ2-5, with D hard to call. The germline gives CDR1 SGHNT, CDR2 YYREEE (reference sequence). CDR3 length: 13 amino acids. V was pared by 1 base and J by 5 bases, with 9 bases between. CDR3 protein: CASSLRLGETQYF. Here the CDR3 DNA reads TGTGCCAGCAGCTTGAGGCTGGGGGAGACCCAGTACTTC.

The count of this clone is one. J is TRBJ1-4 and V is TRBV5-1; 8 bases agree with TRBD1. The CDR3 length is 15 residues. Losses at the gene ends were 5 bases for V and 12 bases for J; bases not matched to a gene: 15. Germline V gives CDR1 SGHRS, CDR2 YFSETQ. The CDR3 loop reads CASRTDREPGRELFF. In nucleotides, the CDR3 is TGCGCCAGCAGGACGGACAGGGAACCCGGGCGGGAACTGTTTTTT.

The V and J genes are TRBV18 and TRBJ1-2, with D hard to call. Germline lookup yields CDR1 KGHSH and CDR2 LQKENI. V was clipped by 3 bases and J by 2 bases, with 10 bases between them. The CDR3 extends over 14 amino acids. The CDR3 DNA reads TGTGCCAGCTCACCTGTTCCGGGGAACTATGGCTACACCTTC. It translates to CASSPVPGNYGYTF.

DNA of the CDR3: TGTGCCAGCAGCCCCGGGACAGGGTTTGTCCACGAGCAGTACTTC. It codes for CASSPGTGFVHEQYF. V usage is TRBV28 and J usage is TRBJ2-7; 9 nucleotides align to TRBD1. V dropped 6 bases and J dropped 5; count of bases not matched to a gene: 11. The CDR3 sequence is 15 residues long. Per the germline V gene, CDR1 is MDHEN and CDR2 is SYDVKM.

DNA for the CDR3: TGTGCCAGCAGCTTACTGGGACTGACAGGATTTGGAAACACCATATATTTT. The encoded protein is CASSLLGLTGFGNTIYF. The chain employs TRBV7-9 and TRBJ1-3; TRBD1 might be the D (6 bases). V dropped 2 bases and J dropped 3 bases, with 17 bases sitting between them. This CDR3 contains 17 residues. Per germline, CDR1 SEHNR and CDR2 FQNEAQ (reference sequence).

The chain joins TRBV6-6 to TRBJ2-3, with a weak D call TRBD2 (6 bases). Germline V gene sequence: CDR1 MNHNY, CDR2 SVGAGI (reference sequence). V gave up 10 bases and J gave up 4 bases, with 21 bases separating them. The length of the CDR3 is 15 residues. CDR3 nucleotide sequence: TGTGCCACCCGGGTCGGGACTCAAGCCCCAGATACGCAGTATTTT. Amino acids: CATRVGTQAPDTQYF.

This clone was observed once. CDR3 nucleotides: TGTGCCTGGACGCCGGGGCTAAGTGTAAATACGCAGTATTTT. This gives the protein CAWTPGLSVNTQYF. The V and J genes are TRBV30 and TRBJ2-3, with D perhaps being TRBD1 or TRBD2 (5 bases each). CDR1 and CDR2 from the germline V gene are GTSNPN and SVGIG (reference sequence). The CDR3 contains 14 residues. Trimming cost V 4 bases and J 7 bases, with 18 bases left between them.